Below, 32 T cell receptor beta chains from the same sample are listed, as sequenced in a study of T cells in Graves' hyperthyroidism and ophthalmopathy. Amplification of TCR beta CDR3 regions used RNA as the template. The primer set for the first-round RT-PCR of the TCR CDR3 was HTBI. From the multiplex PCR reads, TCRdb called clonotypes with MiXCR, one entry per CDR3 protein. This sample has about 300,000 distinct CDR3 sequences, with 20% to 25% found just once. Sequencing was done on a sample of blood. All receptors come from a man aged 35 to 55 with Graves' hyperthyroidism that later progressed to Graves' ophthalmopathy.

This clonotype was seen at least ten times. This may be a read error: a much more frequent sequence differs by one nucleotide. This chain connects TRBV2 to TRBJ1-5; no definite D call. The V gene lost 11 bases and the J gene lost 2 bases, with 13 bases spanning the gap. The CDR3 has 13 amino acids. Per the germline V gene, CDR1 is SNHLY and CDR2 is FYNNEI. In DNA form, the CDR3 reads TGTGCCGTCCGGACTCCCCGCAATCAGCCCCAGCATTTT. Protein: CAVRTPRNQPQHF.

The chain joins TRBV20-1 to TRBJ2-7; TRBD1 might be the D (5 bases). The length of the CDR3 is 15 residues. The ends were cut back, 3 bases at V and 4 bases at J, with 19 bases in the middle. The germline CDR1 and CDR2 sequences are DFQATT and SNEGSKA (reference sequence). The DNA for the CDR3 is TGCAGTGCTAGGGACCAGAGCAGGGTTTGGTACGAGCAGTACTTC. Its translation is CSARDQSRVWYEQYF.

This clonotype was seen more than once but under ten times. The rearrangement links TRBV20-1 to TRBJ1-2, with a weak D call TRBD1 (5 bases). Germline V gene sequence: CDR1 DFQATT, CDR2 SNEGSKA (reference sequence). This CDR3 has 12 residues. V was trimmed by 3 bases and J by 4 bases, leaving 9 bases between them. The CDR3 is CSASFGGYGYTF. The CDR3 region has the DNA TGCAGTGCTAGTTTTGGGGGCTATGGCTACACCTTC.

This clonotype was counted ten times or more. The chain has TRBV7-2 and TRBJ2-7; D is perhaps TRBD1 or TRBD2 (5 bases each). CDR3 length: 15 amino acids. In germline, CDR1 is SGHTA, CDR2 FQGNSA. V was shortened by 0 bases and J by 4 bases, with 13 bases between the two germline ends. For the CDR3, the DNA is TGTGCCAGCAGCTTAGCGAGAGGGGCGCGATACGAGCAGTACTTC. Its translation: CASSLARGARYEQYF.

This clonotype was detected ten times or more. The chain links TRBV11-3 to TRBJ1-2; D remains ambiguous. V lost 5 bases and J 4 bases, leaving 11 bases between the germline ends. The CDR3 covers 13 residues. The germline gives CDR1 SGHNT, CDR2 YENEEA. The CDR3 loop reads CASSQNAGYGYTF. In nucleotides, the CDR3 is TGTGCCAGCAGCCAAAATGCGGGCTATGGCTACACCTTC.

Only one count was recorded for this clonotype. The chain links TRBV12-3 or TRBV12-4 to TRBJ2-6; 12 nucleotides align to TRBD2. V gave up 3 bases and J gave up 0 bases; unmatched junction bases: 3. The CDR3 extends over 18 amino acids. CDR3 sequence (DNA): TGTGCCAGCAGTTTCAGACTAGCGGGGGTCTCTGGGGCCAACGTCCTGACTTTC. Its protein product is CASSFRLAGVSGANVLTF.

This clonotype was seen repeatedly, ten times or more. The chain combines TRBV12-3 or TRBV12-4 with TRBJ2-7, with TRBD1 identical over 10 bases. Trimming took 7 bases from V and 6 from J; bases not matched to a gene: 9. This CDR3 spans 14 amino acids. The chain's CDR3 is CASTFGDRGFEQYF. The CDR3 DNA follows: TGTGCCAGCACCTTCGGGGACAGGGGCTTCGAGCAGTACTTC.

This CDR3 reads CASGRVSYGYTF. CDR3 nucleotide sequence: TGTGCCAGCGGCAGAGTCTCCTATGGCTACACCTTC. The V and J genes are TRBV6-1 and TRBJ1-2; D gene uncertain. The ends were cut back, 8 bases at V and 4 bases at J, with 11 bases in the middle. The germline V gene encodes CDR1 MNHNS and CDR2 SASEGT. This CDR3 is built from 12 residues.

This clonotype was seen repeatedly, ten times or more. In DNA, the CDR3 is TGTGCCAGCAGCCAAGATCAGGCCCAGGGAAGCACTGAAGCTTTCTTT. It encodes CASSQDQAQGSTEAFF. The V and J genes are TRBV14 and TRBJ1-1; D is possibly TRBD1 (5 bases). CDR1 and CDR2 (germline): SGHDN, FVKESK. The CDR3 covers 16 residues. The ends were cut back, 0 bases at V and 4 bases at J, with 15 bases in the middle.

Ten or more counts support this clonotype. With a much larger clone just one base away, this may be a read error. Lacking the conserved final phenylalanine or tryptophan, this CDR3 likely reflects a read error. This chain uses TRBV30 with TRBJ1-2, with D unclear. V lost 0 bases and J lost 10, with 9 bases in between. The CDR3 length is 11 residues. Per germline, CDR1 GTSNPN and CDR2 SVGIG (reference sequence). CDR3 DNA sequence: TGTGCCTGGAGTGTACTGGCAGACTACACCATC. This encodes CAWSVLADYTI.

This chain uses TRBV6-1 with TRBJ2-7, with D unclear. The CDR3 is 11 residues long. The germline V gene has CDR1 MNHNS and CDR2 SASEGT. Trimming shortened V by 7 bases and J by 6 bases, and 10 bases separated the two germline ends. DNA of the CDR3: TGTGCCAGCACCAGATACGGCGAGCAGTACTTC. The encoded protein is CASTRYGEQYF.

Ten or more counts support this clonotype. The chain is built from TRBV18 and TRBJ2-7, with D perhaps TRBD1 (6 bases). Per the germline V gene, CDR1 is KGHSH and CDR2 is LQKENI. CDR3 length: 15 residues. Trimming removed 8 bases at V and 3 bases at J, with 20 bases between. The CDR3 nucleotides are TGTGCCAGCGCAGGGCCCGTGGCAGGGGTCTACGAGCAGTACTTC. It specifies CASAGPVAGVYEQYF.

This clonotype was detected ten times or more. This chain joins TRBV3-1 and TRBJ1-1, with D maybe TRBD1 (6 bases). Germline loops: CDR1 LGHDT, CDR2 YNNKEL (reference sequence). V shed 1 base and J shed 5 bases, with 14 bases lying between them. The CDR3 is made up of 15 amino acids. DNA for the CDR3: TGTGCCAGCAGCCAAGTCGGTTTTGGACAGACTGAAGCTTTCTTT. It encodes CASSQVGFGQTEAFF. Filled out from reference TRBV3-1 and TRBJ1-1, the complete variable domain reads DTAVSQTPKYLVTQMGNDKSIKCEQNLGHDTMYWYKQDSKKFLKIMFSYNNKELIINETVPNRFSPKSPDKAHLNLHINSLELGDSAVYFCASSQVGFGQTEAFFGQGTRLTVV.

This clonotype appeared once. The rearrangement uses TRBV27 and TRBJ1-2; D is possibly TRBD1 (5 bases). The V end was cut by 6 bases, the J end by 0 bases, with 17 bases between. In germline, CDR1 is MNHEY, CDR2 SMNVEV (reference sequence). CDR3 size: 16 residues. CDR3 in DNA: TGTGCCAGCAGCCCATTGGGGCAGCCCTCTAACTATGGCTACACCTTC. It encodes CASSPLGQPSNYGYTF.

The table lists this clonotype with many counts. The J gene is TRBJ2-7, the V gene TRBV6-1; 7 nucleotides match TRBD2. CDR1 MNHNS and CDR2 SASEGT come from the germline V gene. Unmatched junction bases numbered 9, after V lost 4 bases and J lost 0 bases. The CDR3 is made up of 16 amino acids. This chain's CDR3 is CASSASLAVSSYEQYF. DNA of the CDR3: TGTGCCAGCAGTGCTTCCCTAGCGGTTAGCTCCTACGAGCAGTACTTC.

This clonotype was seen repeatedly, ten times or more. The chain carries TRBV4-1 and TRBJ2-2, with D tentatively TRBD1 (6 bases). CDR3 size: 15 residues. The ends were cut back, 0 bases at V and 3 bases at J, with 8 bases in the middle. Germline-derived CDR1 and CDR2 are MGHRA and YSYEKL. The CDR3 DNA reads TGCGCCAGCAGCCAAGAAGACAGGCACACCGGGGAGCTGTTTTTT. Its translation: CASSQEDRHTGELFF.

This clonotype came up many times. This chain joins TRBV28 and TRBJ1-1, with TRBD1 matching 10 bases. The V gene end was trimmed by 8 bases and the J gene end by 0 bases; junction bases not matched to a gene: 15. This CDR3 region has 18 residues. The germline V gene has CDR1 MDHEN and CDR2 SYDVKM. The CDR3 region is CASQTGGGYFNMNTEAFF. In nucleotides, the CDR3 is TGTGCCAGCCAGACAGGGGGCGGCTACTTCAATATGAACACTGAAGCTTTCTTT.

This clonotype was counted many times. Possible read error: a much larger clone is one base away. The V call is TRBV10-3, the J call TRBJ1-2, with 7 bases identical to TRBD1. Germline lookup yields CDR1 ENHRY and CDR2 SYGVKD. The CDR3 sequence is 15 residues long. V shed 3 bases and J 4 bases; nucleotides not matched to a gene: 8. The chain's CDR3 is CAISDTGTVIYGYTF. In nucleotides, the CDR3 is TGTGCCATCAGTGACACCGGGACAGTGATCTATGGCTACACCTTC.

This clonotype was recorded many times. The chain employs TRBV12-3 or TRBV12-4 and TRBJ2-7, with D possibly TRBD2 on 6 matching bases. CDR3 length: 13 residues. The V and J ends lost 7 bases and 0 bases respectively, with 10 bases between them. The CDR3 sequence is CASKVAASYEQYF. CDR3 DNA sequence: TGTGCCAGCAAGGTAGCGGCCTCCTACGAGCAGTACTTC.

The J gene is TRBJ2-5, the V gene TRBV12-3 or TRBV12-4; D is unclear. V was pared by 5 bases and J by 5 bases, with 15 bases between. This CDR3 has 14 residues. CDR3 in amino acids: CASSVLSPRETQYF. The CDR3 region has the DNA TGTGCCAGCAGTGTCCTGTCCCCAAGGGAGACCCAGTACTTC.

The chain uses TRBV6-1 and TRBJ2-7; D may be TRBD2 (6 bases). This CDR3 region has 15 residues. Germline V gene sequence: CDR1 MNHNS, CDR2 SASEGT. The V end was cut by 5 bases, the J end by 4 bases, with 18 bases between. This CDR3 reads CASSIAGTGIYEQYF. The CDR3 DNA is TGTGCCAGCAGTATTGCGGGAACGGGTATATACGAGCAGTACTTC.

The genes are TRBV6-1 and TRBJ2-7; D is ambiguous. V shed 8 bases and J shed 2 bases, with 7 bases lying between them. The CDR3 covers 11 residues. CDR1 is MNHNS and CDR2 is SASEGT in the germline V gene. CDR3 loop: CASQDPYEQYF. For the CDR3, the DNA is TGTGCCAGCCAGGATCCCTACGAGCAGTACTTC.

Worth noting for this clonotype: A much larger clone sits a single nucleotide away, making a read error possible. J is TRBJ2-7 and V is TRBV3-1; D may be TRBD2 (6 bases). This CDR3 is 15 amino acids long. CDR1 is LGHDT and CDR2 is YNNKEL in the germline V gene (reference sequence). Trimming shortened V by 4 bases and J by 2 bases, and 15 bases separated the two germline ends. CDR3 DNA: TGTGCCAGCAGCCCGAGGGCTTGCGGGGCCTACGAGCAGTACTTC. This sequence encodes CASSPRACGAYEQYF.

The chain recombines TRBV7-9 with TRBJ1-1; no definite D call. V was shortened by 5 bases and J by 1 base, with 8 bases between the two germline ends. Germline loops: CDR1 SEHNR, CDR2 FQNEAQ (reference sequence). This CDR3 spans 13 amino acids. As DNA, the CDR3 is TGTGCCAGCAGCCGGTTGGGGAACACTGAAGCTTTCTTT. Translated: CASSRLGNTEAFF.

This clonotype was seen ten or more times. V is TRBV6-2 or TRBV6-3 and J is TRBJ2-5; no clear D. V lost 6 bases and J lost 4, with 12 bases in between. CDR3 length: 13 amino acids. Germline V gives CDR1 MNHEY, CDR2 SVGEGT. The CDR3 reads CASSPPGVETQYF. The CDR3 region has the DNA TGTGCCAGCAGCCCCCCCGGAGTAGAGACCCAGTACTTC.

This clonotype has ten or more counts. Here the CDR3 reads CSATATGNYEQYF. CDR3 in DNA: TGCAGTGCTACTGCCACAGGGAACTACGAGCAGTACTTC. The chain couples TRBV20-1 to TRBJ2-7; TRBD1 might be the D (6 bases). The germline gives CDR1 DFQATT, CDR2 SNEGSKA (reference sequence). Trimming pared 4 bases from V and 3 bases from J, leaving 13 bases between. The CDR3 is 13 amino acids.

This clonotype was detected many times. The V gene is TRBV3-1, the J gene TRBJ2-7, with D unresolved. CDR3 size: 13 residues. Germline CDR1 LGHDT, CDR2 YNNKEL (reference sequence). Deletions cut 3 bases from V and 2 bases from J, with 8 bases between. CDR3 in DNA: TGTGCCAGCAGCCACGCGGCAGCCTACGAGCAGTACTTC. This gives the protein CASSHAAAYEQYF.

This clonotype was seen repeatedly, ten times or more. The rearrangement joins TRBV9 to TRBJ2-5; D unresolved. CDR3 length equals 13 residues. Germline loops: CDR1 SGDLS, CDR2 YYNGEE. The germline V and J ends were trimmed by 1 base and 1 base, with 5 bases remaining between them. In DNA, the CDR3 is TGTGCCAGCAGCGTACGACCCCAAGAGACCCAGTACTTC. It translates to CASSVRPQETQYF.

The V gene is TRBV28, the J gene TRBJ1-1, with 8 nucleotides matching TRBD1. The germline gives CDR1 MDHEN, CDR2 SYDVKM. The CDR3 contains 14 residues. The trim removed 5 bases at V and 3 bases at J, leaving 5 bases unmatched. The CDR3 coding sequence is TGTGCCAGCAGTACAGGGGGATTCTACACTGAAGCTTTCTTT. It codes for CASSTGGFYTEAFF.

This clonotype was recorded many times. The CDR3: CASSSLAGGYEQYF. For the CDR3, the DNA is TGTGCCAGCAGTTCCCTAGCGGGAGGCTACGAGCAGTACTTC. This chain links TRBV12-3 or TRBV12-4 with TRBJ2-7, with TRBD2 matching 11 bases. Trimming cost V 4 bases and J 3 bases; bases outside gene matches: 2. The CDR3 spans 14 residues.

There are many counts of this clonotype. The V gene is TRBV6-5, the J gene TRBJ1-2, with D unclear. The CDR3 runs to 13 residues. Germline V CDR1 and CDR2: MNHEY, SVGAGI. V shed 2 bases and J shed 6 bases, with 10 bases lying between them. The CDR3 DNA sequence: TGTGCCAGCAGTTACCAGACTGATAATGGCTACACCTTC. Translated, it gives CASSYQTDNGYTF.

This clonotype was seen at least ten times. The V gene is TRBV20-1, the J gene TRBJ2-7, with D tentatively TRBD1 (6 bases). CDR3 length equals 15 residues. Germline-derived CDR1 and CDR2 are DFQATT and SNEGSKA (reference sequence). The V end lost 0 bases, the J end lost 3 bases, and 15 bases lay between the germline ends. The CDR3 sequence: CSARDPQGIDYEQYF. DNA for the CDR3: TGCAGTGCTAGAGATCCCCAGGGGATCGACTACGAGCAGTACTTC.